The 28 T cell receptor beta chains presented below share a single source sample, sequenced in a study of blood T cells in healthy people across ages. Combining a sample-barcoded 5' primer with a J-beta primer mix, a second PCR ran for roughly 7 to 12 cycles. TCRdb used MiXCR to reprocess the 5' RACE reads, holding one entry per CDR3 protein. The sample lists 650,000 to 800,000 distinct CDR3 sequences, 52% occurring once. Sequencing was done on a sample of blood. These receptors all stem from a woman aged 80 or over in good health.

This chain's CDR3 is CSAFHRSSTGELFF. The CDR3 DNA is TGCAGTGCTTTCCACAGGTCCAGCACCGGGGAGCTGTTTTTT. The chain combines TRBV20-1 with TRBJ2-2, with a tentative D call TRBD1 (5 bases). V gave up 5 bases and J gave up 4 bases, with 14 bases separating them. Germline V CDR1 and CDR2: DFQATT, SNEGSKA (reference sequence). The CDR3 contains 14 residues.

This sequence joins TRBV5-5 and TRBJ1-1; D not resolved. CDR1 is SGHKS, CDR2 YYEKEE, per germline (reference sequence). The CDR3 extends over 14 amino acids. V was cut by 4 bases and J by 3 bases, with 13 bases left in between. The CDR3 DNA follows: TGTGCCAGCAGCCCGCCGAGGCTATACACTGAAGCTTTCTTT. Translated: CASSPPRLYTEAFF.

In regard to this clonotype: This may be a read error: a much more frequent sequence differs by one nucleotide. The chain couples TRBV7-2 to TRBJ2-5, with 12 bases that match TRBD2. CDR1 SGHTA and CDR2 FQGNSA come from the germline V gene. This CDR3 is 17 amino acids long. J gave up 11 bases and V 1 base, and 14 bases lay outside the gene matches. The DNA of the CDR3 is TGTGCCAGCAGCTTAGGGGCGACTAGCGGGAGTTCGAATGAGCAGTACTTC. Its protein is CASSLGATSGSSNEQYF. The full variable domain, in which reference TRBV7-2 and TRBJ2-5 provide the parts outside the CDR3, is GAGVSQSPSNKVTEKGKDVELRCDPISGHTALYWYRQSLGQGLEFLIYFQGNSAPDKSGLPSDRFSAERTGGSVSTLTIQRTQQEDSAVYLCASSLGATSGSSNEQYFGPGTRLLVL.

This chain joins TRBV24-1 and TRBJ2-1, with a tentative D call TRBD2 (5 bases). In germline, CDR1 is KGHDR, CDR2 SFDVKD. V was trimmed by 6 bases and J by 5 bases, leaving 7 bases between them. The CDR3 runs to 12 residues. CDR3 nucleotides: TGTGCCACCAGTCGAGGGAACAATGAGCAGTTCTTC. Translation gives CATSRGNNEQFF.

The rearrangement uses TRBV21-1 and TRBJ2-5; the table's TRBD2 call for D was not verified on the DNA. TRBV21-1 counts as a pseudogene. The CDR3 is made up of 16 amino acids. Written as DNA, the CDR3 is TGTGCCAGCAGCAAAGTTGAGCGGGGAGACCAAGAGACCCAGTACTTC. Amino acid sequence: CASSKVERGDQETQYF.

Many counts were recorded for this clonotype. J is TRBJ2-3 and V is TRBV11-2, with TRBD2 matching over 9 bases. The CDR3 runs 14 residues. V trimming: 5 bases; J trimming: 2 bases; junction bases outside the gene matches: 2. In germline, CDR1 is SGHAT, CDR2 FQNNGV. This CDR3 reads CASSGLALTDTQYF. CDR3 nucleotides: TGTGCCAGCAGCGGACTAGCGCTCACAGATACGCAGTATTTT.

The chain is built from TRBV27 and TRBJ2-3; the D gene is possibly TRBD2 (5 bases). CDR3 length: 14 amino acids. Trimming took 7 bases from V and 6 from J, leaving 17 bases between them. CDR1 is MNHEY and CDR2 is SMNVEV in the germline V gene (reference sequence). Here the CDR3 reads CASTEVGSVDTQYF. The CDR3, as DNA: TGTGCCAGCACTGAAGTGGGGAGTGTGGATACGCAGTATTTT.

This clonotype was detected only a few times. V and J are TRBV2 and TRBJ2-6; no clear D. The germline CDR1 and CDR2 sequences are SNHLY and FYNNEI. Trimming removed 1 base from V and 2 bases from J, with 6 bases in between. The CDR3 loop spans 15 amino acids. The CDR3 reads CASSEVSAGANVLTF. In nucleotides, the CDR3 is TGTGCCAGCAGTGAAGTTTCTGCTGGGGCCAACGTCCTGACTTTC.

The gene calls are TRBV27 and TRBJ1-2; TRBD1 aligns across 7 bases. This CDR3 is 14 amino acids long. V gave up 6 bases and J gave up 4 bases; unmatched junction bases: 8. The V gene's germline CDR1 is MNHEY and CDR2 SMNVEV (reference sequence). CDR3 loop: CASSFSGQIYGYTF. CDR3 coding DNA: TGTGCCAGCAGCTTCTCGGGACAGATCTATGGCTACACCTTC.

This clonotype was seen many times. The gene calls are TRBV4-1 and TRBJ2-1; tentative D call: TRBD1 (5 bases). Germline V gene data show CDR1 as MGHRA and CDR2 as YSYEKL. The CDR3 length is 15 residues. The V end was cut by 0 bases, the J end by 5 bases, with 11 bases between. The CDR3 nucleotides read TGCGCCAGCAGCCAAGAGTCGACAGAAGACAATGAGCAGTTCTTC. Its protein product is CASSQESTEDNEQFF.

The chain recombines TRBV29-1 with TRBJ2-7; no clear D gene. The V gene lost 2 bases and the J gene lost 3 bases, with 8 bases spanning the gap. The CDR3 contains 12 residues. Germline CDR1 SQVTM, CDR2 ANQGSEA. The CDR3 is CSVELGVYEQYF. The CDR3 nucleotides are TGCAGCGTTGAATTGGGCGTCTACGAGCAGTACTTC.

This clonotype was found many times. V gene TRBV2 combines with J gene TRBJ2-7, with unresolved D. Trimming removed 7 bases from V and 5 bases from J, with 9 bases in between. The CDR3 contains 11 residues. Germline CDR1 and CDR2: SNHLY and FYNNEI. This CDR3 is CASMVLHEQYF. In nucleotides, the CDR3 is TGTGCCAGCATGGTTTTACACGAGCAGTACTTC. The whole variable domain, filled in from reference TRBV2 and TRBJ2-7, reads EPEVTQTPSHQVTQMGQEVILRCVPISNHLYFYWYRQILGQKVEFLVSFYNNEISEKSEIFDDQFSVERPDGSNFTLKIRSTKLEDSAMYFCASMVLHEQYFGPGTRLTVT.

This chain connects TRBV3-1 to TRBJ2-2; no reliable D call. V gave up 4 bases and J gave up 1 base, with 13 bases separating them. The CDR3 is 16 residues long. Looked up from germline, CDR1 is LGHDT and CDR2 is YNNKEL (reference sequence). This chain's CDR3 is CASSLRLGMNTGELFF. CDR3 nucleotide sequence: TGTGCCAGCAGCCTGCGGCTGGGGATGAACACCGGGGAGCTGTTTTTT.

The chain combines TRBV18 with TRBJ2-3, with D perhaps assigned TRBD1 or TRBD2 (6 bases each). The germline V gene encodes CDR1 KGHSH and CDR2 LQKENI. This CDR3 is built from 14 residues. The V end lost 3 bases, the J end lost 4 bases, and 11 bases lay between the germline ends. The CDR3 bases are TGTGCCAGCTCACCGACGGGGGCTCCAGATACGCAGTATTTT. This codes for CASSPTGAPDTQYF.

The gene calls are TRBV5-1 and TRBJ2-1, with D possibly being TRBD2 (6 bases). Between the trimmed V and J ends, which lost 4 bases and 6 bases, there was a span of 11 bases. The CDR3 contains 13 residues. Germline lookup yields CDR1 SGHRS and CDR2 YFSETQ. CDR3 sequence reads: CASSIGTPNEQFF. The CDR3 DNA reads TGCGCCAGCAGCATAGGGACTCCCAATGAGCAGTTCTTC.

The chain links TRBV9 to TRBJ2-7, with no clear D. Trimming stripped 2 bases from V and 3 bases from J, with 9 bases between. This CDR3 is built from 13 residues. CDR1 and CDR2 (germline): SGDLS, YYNGEE. Written as DNA, the CDR3 is TGTGCCAGCAGCGTTGGTGCCCTCTACGAGCAGTACTTC. It is translated as CASSVGALYEQYF.

Concerning this clonotype: With a much larger clone just one base away, this may be a read error. The CDR3: CASSFSSNEQYF. DNA for the CDR3: TGTGCCAGCAGCTTTTCGTCGAATGAGCAGTACTTC. The genes are TRBV7-9 and TRBJ2-5; no reliable D call. Between the trimmed V and J ends, which lost 3 bases and 11 bases, there was a span of 13 bases. Germline CDR1 is SEHNR and CDR2 is FQNEAQ (reference sequence). The CDR3 totals 12 residues.

A note on this clonotype: A read error may explain this, as a much larger clone is one base away. This chain connects TRBV12-3 or TRBV12-4 to TRBJ2-1; TRBD2 matches 8 bases. Trimming cost V 4 bases and J 7 bases; bases outside gene matches: 9. This CDR3 has 15 amino acids. CDR3 in DNA: TGTGCCAGCAGTTCACTAGCGGAGGGGAAAAATGAGCAGTTCTTC. Protein sequence: CASSSLAEGKNEQFF.

This clonotype turned up a few times. The chain links TRBV5-1 to TRBJ2-7; D is undetermined. Trimming removed 5 bases from V and 0 bases from J, with 9 bases in between. Germline values: CDR1 SGHRS, CDR2 YFSETQ. This CDR3 is 13 amino acids long. Here the CDR3 reads CASRDLSSYEQYF. For the CDR3, the DNA is TGCGCCAGCAGGGACCTTAGCTCCTACGAGCAGTACTTC.

This rearrangement joins TRBV7-2 to TRBJ2-1; D not certain. This CDR3 contains 12 residues. From germline, CDR1 is SGHTA and CDR2 FQGNSA. The V and J ends lost 2 bases and 7 bases respectively, with 6 bases between them. CDR3 loop: CASSLPVNEQFF. The CDR3 DNA is TGTGCCAGCAGCTTACCAGTTAATGAGCAGTTCTTC.

The chain carries TRBV12-3 or TRBV12-4 and TRBJ1-2; D unclear. The CDR3 runs 12 residues. Trimming removed 5 bases from V and 7 bases from J, with 11 bases in between. The CDR3 reads CASSRALGGYTF. CDR3 bases: TGTGCCAGCAGTCGCGCCCTTGGTGGCTACACCTTC.

The sample holds many counts of this clonotype. The chain links TRBV18 to TRBJ2-7; either TRBD1 or TRBD2 may supply D (5 bases each). The CDR3 contains 11 residues. Germline values: CDR1 KGHSH, CDR2 LQKENI. The CDR3 DNA reads as TGTGCGGGACCATTATGCTACGAGCAGTACTTC. It translates to CAGPLCYEQYF.

As to this clonotype: It may be a read error: a sequence one base away is much more abundant. The J gene is TRBJ2-3, the V gene TRBV10-3; tentatively, D is TRBD2 (6 bases). The CDR3 spans 18 residues. Germline CDR1 reads ENHRY; CDR2 reads SYGVKD. The CDR3 DNA follows: TGTGCCATCAGTGAGTCCATGGGAGGAACTAGAGGCACAGGTACGCAGTATTTT. Translation: CAISESMGGTRGTGTQYF.

Concerning this clonotype itself: Possible read error: a much larger clone is one base away. The chain is built from TRBV5-1 and TRBJ2-7, with 9 positions matching TRBD2. The CDR3 contains 16 residues. Germline CDR1 and CDR2: SGHRS and YFSETQ. J lost 5 bases, V lost 0 bases, and 9 bases had no gene match. The CDR3 nucleotides are TGCGCCAGCAGCTTGGGGCGACTAGCGGATAACCACGAGCAGTACTTC. Its translation is CASSLGRLADNHEQYF.

This CDR3 is CASSRDRGLYNEQFF. The CDR3 DNA sequence: TGTGCCAGCAGCCGAGACAGGGGGTTATACAATGAGCAGTTCTTC. The rearrangement links TRBV3-1 to TRBJ2-1; TRBD1 matches 9 bases. The CDR3 has 15 residues. CDR1 LGHDT and CDR2 YNNKEL come from the germline V gene (reference sequence). V lost 4 bases, J lost 4 bases, and 5 bases stayed unmatched.

About this clonotype itself: This could be a read error, since a much larger clone is one nucleotide away. The chain combines TRBV20-1 with TRBJ2-1; 9 bases agree with TRBD2. Germline values: CDR1 DFQATT, CDR2 SNEGSKA (reference sequence). V dropped 3 bases and J dropped 8; count of bases not matched to a gene: 11. The CDR3 extends over 15 amino acids. CDR3 DNA sequence: TGCAGTGCTAGCGGGGCTAGCGGGATCCAAGATGAGCAGTTCTTC. Its protein product is CSASGASGIQDEQFF.

The chain couples TRBV7-9 to TRBJ1-6; D not resolved. V was pared by 2 bases and J by 7 bases, with 9 bases between. CDR1 is SEHNR and CDR2 is FQNEAQ in the germline V gene (reference sequence). The length of the CDR3 is 14 residues. The CDR3 here is CASSLTDTNSPLHF. CDR3 coding DNA: TGTGCCAGCAGCTTAACGGATACCAATTCACCCCTCCACTTT.

The chain combines TRBV7-2 with TRBJ2-5; D is uncertain. There are 17 residues in the CDR3. V was clipped by 5 bases and J by 0 bases, with 19 bases between them. Germline loops: CDR1 SGHTA, CDR2 FQGNSA. CDR3 loop: CASSRYSGLVYQETQYF. The CDR3 coding sequence is TGTGCCAGCAGCCGATATTCTGGGCTCGTGTACCAAGAGACCCAGTACTTC.